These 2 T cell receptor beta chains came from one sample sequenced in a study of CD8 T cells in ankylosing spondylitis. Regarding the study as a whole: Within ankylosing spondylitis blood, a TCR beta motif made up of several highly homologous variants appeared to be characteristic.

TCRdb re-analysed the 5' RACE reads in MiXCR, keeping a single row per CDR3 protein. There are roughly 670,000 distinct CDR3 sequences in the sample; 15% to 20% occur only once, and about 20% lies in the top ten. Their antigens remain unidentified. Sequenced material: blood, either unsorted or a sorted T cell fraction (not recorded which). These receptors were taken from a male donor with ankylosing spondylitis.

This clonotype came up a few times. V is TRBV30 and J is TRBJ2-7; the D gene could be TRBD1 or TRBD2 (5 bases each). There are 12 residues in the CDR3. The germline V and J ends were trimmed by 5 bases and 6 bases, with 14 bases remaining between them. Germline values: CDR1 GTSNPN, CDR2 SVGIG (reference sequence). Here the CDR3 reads CAWGTLYSEQYF. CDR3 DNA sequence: TGTGCCTGGGGGACCCTGTATTCCGAGCAGTACTTC. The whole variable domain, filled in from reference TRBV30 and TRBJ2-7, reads SQTIHQWPATLVQPVGSPLSLECTVEGTSNPNLYWYRQAAGRGLQLLFYSVGIGQISSEVPQNLSASRPQDRQFILSSKKLLLSDSGFYLCAWGTLYSEQYFGPGTRLTVT.

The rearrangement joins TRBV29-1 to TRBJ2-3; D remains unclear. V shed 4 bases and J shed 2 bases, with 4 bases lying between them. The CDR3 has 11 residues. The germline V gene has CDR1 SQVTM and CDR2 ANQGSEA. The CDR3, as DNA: TGCAGCGTTGGGACCACAGATACGCAGTATTTT. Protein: CSVGTTDTQYF.